The present TCR beta chain was sequenced within a study of cytomegalovirus exposure and HLA in healthy donors. Use of 60 Vbeta and 13 Jbeta primers characterized the PCR. The table came from immunoSEQ multiplex PCR; TCRdb's copy has only in-frame clones and leaves some out. The data contain roughly 190,000 clones, around 77% of them singletons. Looked up from germline, CDR1 is SGHTA and CDR2 is FQGNSA. This CDR3 is 15 amino acids long. V gave up 5 bases and J gave up 3 bases; unmatched junction bases: 7. V is TRBV7-2 and J is TRBJ1-5; TRBD1 aligns across 7 bases. Material: PBMCs. This TCR was recovered from a woman in her twenties or thirties in good health and CMV-seropositive. The CDR3 reads CASSTGTEFNQPQHF. For the CDR3, the DNA is TGTGCCAGCAGCACCGGGACAGAATTCAATCAGCCCCAGCATTTT.